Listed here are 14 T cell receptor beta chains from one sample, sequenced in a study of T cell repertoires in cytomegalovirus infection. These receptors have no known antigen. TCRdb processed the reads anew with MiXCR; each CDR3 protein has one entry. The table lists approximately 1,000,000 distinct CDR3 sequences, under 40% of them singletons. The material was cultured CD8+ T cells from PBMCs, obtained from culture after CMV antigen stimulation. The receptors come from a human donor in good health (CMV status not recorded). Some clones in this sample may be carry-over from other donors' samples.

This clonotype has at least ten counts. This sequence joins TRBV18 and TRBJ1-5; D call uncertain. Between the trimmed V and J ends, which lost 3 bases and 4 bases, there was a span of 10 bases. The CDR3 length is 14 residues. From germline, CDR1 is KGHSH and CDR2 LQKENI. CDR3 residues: CASSPVTENQPQHF. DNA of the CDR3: TGTGCCAGCTCACCGGTAACAGAGAATCAGCCCCAGCATTTT.

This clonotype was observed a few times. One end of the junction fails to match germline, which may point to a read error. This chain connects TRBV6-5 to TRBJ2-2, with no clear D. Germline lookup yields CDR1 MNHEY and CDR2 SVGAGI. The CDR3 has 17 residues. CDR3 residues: CASSSPWTQPNTGELFF. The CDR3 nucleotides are TGTGCCAGTAGTTCACCGTGGACCCAGCCTAACACCGGGGAGCTGTTTTTT.

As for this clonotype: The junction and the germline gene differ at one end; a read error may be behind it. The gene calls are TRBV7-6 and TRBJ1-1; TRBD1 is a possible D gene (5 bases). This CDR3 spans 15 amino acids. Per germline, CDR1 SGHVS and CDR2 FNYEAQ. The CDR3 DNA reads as TGTACCAGCAGCTTAGAGGTGACAGAAAATACTGAAGCTTTCTTT. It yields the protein CTSSLEVTENTEAFF.

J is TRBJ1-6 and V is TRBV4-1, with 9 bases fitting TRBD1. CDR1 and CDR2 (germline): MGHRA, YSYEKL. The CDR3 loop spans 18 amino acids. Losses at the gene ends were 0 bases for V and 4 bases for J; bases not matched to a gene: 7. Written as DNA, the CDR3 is TGCGCCAGCAGCCAAGAGCCCGGGGACAGGGATTATAATTCACCCCTCCACTTT. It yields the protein CASSQEPGDRDYNSPLHF.

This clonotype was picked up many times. Written as DNA, the CDR3 is TGTGCCAGCGGACCGGGACTTTCTCGGGCAGATACGCAGTATTTT. Its protein is CASGPGLSRADTQYF. The rearrangement joins TRBV27 to TRBJ2-3, with D possibly being TRBD2 (6 bases). The CDR3 sequence is 15 residues long. The V and J ends lost 8 bases and 4 bases respectively, with 19 bases between them. Germline V gene sequence: CDR1 MNHEY, CDR2 SMNVEV (reference sequence).

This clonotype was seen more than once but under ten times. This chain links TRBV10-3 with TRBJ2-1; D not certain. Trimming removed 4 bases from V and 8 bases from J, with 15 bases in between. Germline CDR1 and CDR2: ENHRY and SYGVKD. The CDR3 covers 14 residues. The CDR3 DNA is TGTGCCATCAGTGTTAGGCCGATAGAAGATGAGCAGTTCTTC. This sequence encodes CAISVRPIEDEQFF.

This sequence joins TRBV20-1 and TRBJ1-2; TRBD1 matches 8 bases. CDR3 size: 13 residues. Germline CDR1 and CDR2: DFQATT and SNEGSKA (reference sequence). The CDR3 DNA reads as TGCAGAGTTTCAGGGGGCGCAGACTATGGCTACACCTTC. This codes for CRVSGGADYGYTF.

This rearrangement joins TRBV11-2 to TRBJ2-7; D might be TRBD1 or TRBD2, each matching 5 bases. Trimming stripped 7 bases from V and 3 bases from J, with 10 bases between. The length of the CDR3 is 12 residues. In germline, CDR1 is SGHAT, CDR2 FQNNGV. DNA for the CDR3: TGTGCCAGCACTATTGGGGGCTACGAGCAGTACGTC. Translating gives CASTIGGYEQYV.

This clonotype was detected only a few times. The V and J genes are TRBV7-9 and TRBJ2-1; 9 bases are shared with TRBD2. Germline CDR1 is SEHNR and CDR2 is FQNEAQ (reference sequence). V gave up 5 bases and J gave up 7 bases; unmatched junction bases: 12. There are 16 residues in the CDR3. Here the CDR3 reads CASSPVGRLAGNEQFF. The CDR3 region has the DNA TGTGCCAGCAGCCCAGTTGGTAGGCTAGCGGGGAATGAGCAGTTCTTC.

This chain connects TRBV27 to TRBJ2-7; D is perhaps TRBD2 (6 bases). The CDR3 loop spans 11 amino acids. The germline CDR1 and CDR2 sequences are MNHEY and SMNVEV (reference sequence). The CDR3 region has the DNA TGTGCCAACAGTTCGGGGGACGAGCAGTACGTC. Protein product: CANSSGDEQYV.

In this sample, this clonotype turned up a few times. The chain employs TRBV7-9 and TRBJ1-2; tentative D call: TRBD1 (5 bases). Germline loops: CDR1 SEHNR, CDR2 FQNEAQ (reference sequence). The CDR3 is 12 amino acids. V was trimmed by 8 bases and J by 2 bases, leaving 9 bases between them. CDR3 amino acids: CASARDNYGYTF. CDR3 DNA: TGTGCCAGCGCCCGGGACAACTATGGCTACACCTTC.

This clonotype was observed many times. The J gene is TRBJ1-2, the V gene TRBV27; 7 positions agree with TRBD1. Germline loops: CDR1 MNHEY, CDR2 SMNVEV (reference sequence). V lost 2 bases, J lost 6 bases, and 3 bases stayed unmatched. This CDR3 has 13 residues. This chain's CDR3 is CASSLEGANGYTF. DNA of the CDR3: TGTGCCAGCAGTTTAGAGGGGGCTAATGGCTACACCTTC.

The CDR3 here is CASSMGLAYEQYF. CDR3 nucleotides: TGTGCCAGTAGTATGGGACTAGCCTACGAGCAGTACTTC. The chain uses TRBV19 and TRBJ2-7; 8 positions agree with TRBD2. V shed 3 bases, J shed 2 bases, and the junction held 0 bases outside the gene matches. This CDR3 comprises 13 residues. The V gene's germline CDR1 is LNHDA and CDR2 SQIVND (reference sequence).

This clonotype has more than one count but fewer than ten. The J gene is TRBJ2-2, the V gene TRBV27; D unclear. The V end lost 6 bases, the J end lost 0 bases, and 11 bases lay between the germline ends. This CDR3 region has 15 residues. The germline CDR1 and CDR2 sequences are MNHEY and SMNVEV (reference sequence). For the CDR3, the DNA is TGTGCCAGCAGATTAGGTCGGTCGAACACCGGGGAGCTGTTTTTT. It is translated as CASRLGRSNTGELFF.